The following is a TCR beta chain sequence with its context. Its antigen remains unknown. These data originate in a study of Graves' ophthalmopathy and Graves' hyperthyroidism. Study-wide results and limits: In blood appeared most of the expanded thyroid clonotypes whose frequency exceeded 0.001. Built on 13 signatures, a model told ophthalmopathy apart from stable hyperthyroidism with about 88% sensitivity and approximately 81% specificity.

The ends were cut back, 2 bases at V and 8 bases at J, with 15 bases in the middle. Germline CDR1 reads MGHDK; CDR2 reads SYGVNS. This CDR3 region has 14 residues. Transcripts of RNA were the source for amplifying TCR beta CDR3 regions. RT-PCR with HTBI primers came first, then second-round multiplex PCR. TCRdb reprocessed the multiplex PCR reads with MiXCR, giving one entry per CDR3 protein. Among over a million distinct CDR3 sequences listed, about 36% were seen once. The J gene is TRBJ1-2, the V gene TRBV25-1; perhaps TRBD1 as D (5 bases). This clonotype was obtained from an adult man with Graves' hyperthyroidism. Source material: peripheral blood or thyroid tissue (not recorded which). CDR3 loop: CASSEPWGGVGYTF. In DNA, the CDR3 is TGTGCCAGCAGTGAACCTTGGGGAGGGGTCGGCTACACCTTC.